This paragraph covers one T cell receptor (beta chain) sequence. No antigen is known for it. It was around 10 milliliters of peripheral blood that were drawn from each donor. The data derive from a study of blood T cells in healthy people across ages. Study-wide points: What prevented conclusive comparison of naive and antigen-experienced cells was that PBMCs were unsorted.

A J-beta primer mix and a sample-barcoded 5' primer were used in a second PCR of about 7 to 12 cycles. TCRdb itself ran the 5' RACE reads through MiXCR, one entry per CDR3 protein. This table holds 1.5 million to 2 million distinct CDR3 sequences, around 50% found once. The clonotype originates from a woman aged 40-49 years in good health. The sequenced material came from blood.

The chain's CDR3 is CASSQQVPLGANVLTF. The CDR3 nucleotides are TGTGCCAGCAGCCAACAGGTACCCCTCGGGGCCAACGTCCTGACTTTC. The chain uses TRBV7-9 and TRBJ2-6; maybe TRBD1 (5 bases). CDR1 and CDR2 from the germline V gene are SEHNR and FQNEAQ (reference sequence). Trimming shortened V by 5 bases and J by 4 bases, and 15 bases separated the two germline ends. The CDR3 has 16 amino acids.